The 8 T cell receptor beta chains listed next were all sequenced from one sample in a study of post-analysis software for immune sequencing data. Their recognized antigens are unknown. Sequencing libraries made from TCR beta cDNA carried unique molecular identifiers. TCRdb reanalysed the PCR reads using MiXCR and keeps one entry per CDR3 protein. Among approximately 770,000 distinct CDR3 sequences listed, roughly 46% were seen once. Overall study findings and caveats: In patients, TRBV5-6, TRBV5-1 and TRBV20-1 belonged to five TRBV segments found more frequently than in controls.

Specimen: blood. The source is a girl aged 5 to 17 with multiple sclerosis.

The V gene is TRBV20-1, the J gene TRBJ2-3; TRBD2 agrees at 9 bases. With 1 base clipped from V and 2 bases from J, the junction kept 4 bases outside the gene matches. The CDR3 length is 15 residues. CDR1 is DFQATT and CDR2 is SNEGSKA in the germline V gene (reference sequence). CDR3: CSARGREGYTDTQYF. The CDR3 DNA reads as TGCAGTGCTAGAGGGCGGGAGGGATACACAGATACGCAGTATTTT.

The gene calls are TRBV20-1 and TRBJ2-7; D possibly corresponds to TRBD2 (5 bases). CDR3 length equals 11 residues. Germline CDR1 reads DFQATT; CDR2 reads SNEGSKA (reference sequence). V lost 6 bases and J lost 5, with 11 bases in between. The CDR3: CSADLANEQYF. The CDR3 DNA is TGCAGTGCCGACTTAGCGAACGAGCAGTACTTC.

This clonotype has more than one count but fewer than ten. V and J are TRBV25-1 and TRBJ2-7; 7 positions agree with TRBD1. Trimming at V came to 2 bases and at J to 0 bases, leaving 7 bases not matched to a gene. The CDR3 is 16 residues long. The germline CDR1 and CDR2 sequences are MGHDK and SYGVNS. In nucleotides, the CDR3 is TGTGCCAGCAGTGAAGAGGGGGCCCACTACTCCTACGAGCAGTACTTC. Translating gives CASSEEGAHYSYEQYF.

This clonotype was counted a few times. The CDR3 DNA reads TGCAGTGCCGGGGGACAGGAACCCTCCTACAATGAGCAGTTCTTC. This sequence encodes CSAGGQEPSYNEQFF. The genes are TRBV20-1 and TRBJ2-1, with 8 bases identical to TRBD1. The CDR3 sequence is 15 residues long. V shed 6 bases, J shed 0 bases, and the junction held 7 bases outside the gene matches. The germline V gene has CDR1 DFQATT and CDR2 SNEGSKA (reference sequence).

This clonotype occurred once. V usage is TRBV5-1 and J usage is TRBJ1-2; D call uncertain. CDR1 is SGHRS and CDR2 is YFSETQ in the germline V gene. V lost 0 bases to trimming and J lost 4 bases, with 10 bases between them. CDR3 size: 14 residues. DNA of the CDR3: TGCGCCAGCAGCTTGGGCGGCGGAACCTATGGCTACACCTTC. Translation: CASSLGGGTYGYTF.

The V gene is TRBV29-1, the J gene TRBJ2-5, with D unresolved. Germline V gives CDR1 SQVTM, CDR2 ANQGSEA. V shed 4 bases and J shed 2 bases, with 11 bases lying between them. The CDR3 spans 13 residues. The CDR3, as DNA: TGCAGCGTTGCTTGGTCATGGCAAGAGACCCAGTACTTC. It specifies CSVAWSWQETQYF.

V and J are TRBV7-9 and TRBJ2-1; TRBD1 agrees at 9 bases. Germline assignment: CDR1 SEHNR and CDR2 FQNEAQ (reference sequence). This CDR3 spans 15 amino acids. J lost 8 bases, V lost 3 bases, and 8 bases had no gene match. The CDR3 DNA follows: TGTGCCAGCAGCTTGACAGGGGGAACCTTGGATGAGCAGTTCTTC. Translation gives CASSLTGGTLDEQFF.

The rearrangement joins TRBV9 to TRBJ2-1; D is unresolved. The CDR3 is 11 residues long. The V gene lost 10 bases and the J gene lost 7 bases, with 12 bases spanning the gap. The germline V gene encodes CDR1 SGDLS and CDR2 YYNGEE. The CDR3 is CACGVLNEQFF. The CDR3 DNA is TGTGCCTGCGGCGTTTTAAATGAGCAGTTCTTC.